This T cell receptor beta chain emerged from a study of T-cell reconstitution after alpha-beta-depleted transplantation in children. Overall study results and limits: T-cell counts and diversity at one year following transplant were attributed mainly to newly produced T cells.

CDR3 length: 12 amino acids. After removal of 1 base from V and 13 bases from J, the junction contained 3 bases not matched to a gene. Germline V gene lookup returns CDR1 KGHDR and CDR2 SFDVKD. Turning to this clonotype: The antigen remains unidentified.

Unique molecular identifiers were incorporated into the prepared TCRbeta library. TCRdb re-derived calls from the PCR reads in MiXCR, one entry per CDR3 protein. The sample lists roughly 490,000 distinct CDR3 sequences; roughly 11% were seen once. The clonotype was recovered from a female patient aged 2 to 10 who had a stem cell transplant for aplastic anemia, so the T cells may come from the graft donor. The sequenced sample was PBMCs, mostly from graft donor cells, obtained 180 days after TCRalphabeta/CD19-depleted stem cell transplant. The rearrangement links TRBV24-1 to TRBJ2-1; 7 nucleotides match TRBD1. The DNA for the CDR3 is TGTGCCACCAGTGATTTCAGGGACAGCCAGTTCTTC. Encoded protein: CATSDFRDSQFF.